These 3 T cell receptor beta chains came from one sample sequenced in a study of blood T cell repertoires in COVID-19. Assay: immunoSEQ multiplex PCR; the TCRdb copy retains only in-frame clones and omits some. The table records 310,000 or so clones, roughly 89% of them present only once. The sequenced sample consisted of PBMCs or T cells enriched from blood (not recorded which). These receptors were obtained from a woman aged 18-29 years with acute COVID-19.

J is TRBJ1-1 and V is TRBV5-8, with TRBD1 matching 8 bases. Trimming removed 1 base from V and 2 bases from J; junction bases left unmatched: 10. Germline values: CDR1 SGHTS, CDR2 YDEGEE. The CDR3 loop spans 17 amino acids. This CDR3 reads CASSLYRTGTFNTEAFF. The CDR3 nucleotides read TGTGCCAGCAGCTTGTACCGGACAGGGACTTTTAACACTGAAGCTTTCTTT.

This chain joins TRBV6-5 and TRBJ1-1; no firm D call. CDR1 is MNHEY, CDR2 SVGAGI, per germline. CDR3 length: 14 residues. Trimming cost V 7 bases and J 1 base, with 13 bases left between them. CDR3 DNA: TGTGCCAGCACCCCCGGTTTTGGGAACACTGAAGCTTTCTTT. Its protein is CASTPGFGNTEAFF.

The V gene is TRBV27, the J gene TRBJ2-1; 8 bases are shared with TRBD1. The CDR3 runs 15 residues. V dropped 5 bases and J dropped 4; count of bases not matched to a gene: 7. From germline, CDR1 is MNHEY and CDR2 SMNVEV (reference sequence). The CDR3 here is CASSKTGVLYNEQFF. The CDR3, as DNA: TGTGCCAGCAGTAAGACAGGGGTATTATACAATGAGCAGTTCTTC.